This T cell receptor beta chain appears in the sequencing data of a study of blood T cell repertoires in COVID-19. Study in general: The study drew acute and convalescent COVID-19 samples from the United States, Italy and Spain.

The V and J ends lost 0 bases and 7 bases, in that order; junction bases with no gene match: 2. The CDR3 sequence is 15 residues long. Produced via immunoSEQ multiplex PCR; TCRdb's table is partial and in-frame only. The sample holds 90,000 or so clones, 70% to 80% seen once. This TCR came from a human donor in a cohort sampled during active COVID-19. The rearrangement links TRBV5-3 to TRBJ1-6, with TRBD1 matching 9 bases. TRBV5-3 is sorted into the ORF group, with uncertain function. Source material: peripheral blood. This CDR3 is CARSLGGQGNSPLHF. In DNA form, the CDR3 reads TGTGCCAGAAGCTTGGGGGGACAGGGAAATTCACCCCTCCACTTT.